This TCR beta chain originates from a study of radiotherapy plus CTLA-4 blockade in lung cancer. Looking at the study overall: Objective responses occurred in 18% of patients; around 28% had disease control. Study outcomes and limitations: TCR clones of tumor origin grew in blood after radiotherapy plus ipilimumab. Per reports, early blood T cell clone dynamics, plus interferon-beta, forecast response most strongly.

There are 12 residues in the CDR3. V dropped 2 bases and J dropped 1 base, with 3 bases sitting between them. Looked up from germline, CDR1 is SGHAT and CDR2 is FQDESV (reference sequence). TCRdb's table, derived via immunoSEQ multiplex PCR, lists solely in-frame clones and lacks some. The data show about 110,000 clones, with roughly 80% seen just once and roughly 3.5% held by the top ten. Note on this clone: Its antigen is undetermined.

The source was peripheral blood, collected from a patient treated with radiotherapy plus ipilimumab. This clonotype was sampled from a human donor with non-small cell lung cancer that progressed on radiotherapy plus ipilimumab. Some clones in this sample may be carry-over from other donors' samples. The rearrangement uses TRBV11-1 and TRBJ2-7; D not resolved. This CDR3 reads CASSLYSYEQYF. CDR3 DNA sequence: TGTGCCAGCAGCTTATATTCCTACGAGCAGTACTTC.